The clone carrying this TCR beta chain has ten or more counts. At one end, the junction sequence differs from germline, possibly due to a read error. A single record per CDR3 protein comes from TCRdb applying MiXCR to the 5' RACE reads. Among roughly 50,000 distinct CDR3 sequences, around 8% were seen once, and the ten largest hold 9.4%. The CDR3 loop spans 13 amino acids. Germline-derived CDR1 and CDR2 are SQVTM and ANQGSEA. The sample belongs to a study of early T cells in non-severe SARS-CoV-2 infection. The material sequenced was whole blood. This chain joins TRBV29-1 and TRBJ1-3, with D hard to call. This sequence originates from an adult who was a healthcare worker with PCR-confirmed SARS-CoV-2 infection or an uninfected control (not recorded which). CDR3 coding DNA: TGCAGCGTTCAAGAAGGCTCTGGAAACACCATATATTTT. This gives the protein CSVQEGSGNTIYF. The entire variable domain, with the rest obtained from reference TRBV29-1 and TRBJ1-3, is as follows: SAVISQKPSRDICQRGTSLTIQCQVDSQVTMMFWYRQQPGQSLTLIATANQGSEATYESGFVIDKFPISRPNLTFSTLTVSNMSPEDSSIYLCSVQEGSGNTIYFGEGSWLTVV.